The 27 T cell receptor beta chains below were found in one sample sequenced in a study of technical replicates of blood from several donors. Libraries were prepared by immunoSEQ multiplex PCR; TCRdb keeps only in-frame clonotypes and omits some of them. The sample records 50,000 to 60,000 clones, about 95% being singletons. Material for sequencing was PBMCs. These receptor sequences come from a human donor in good health. Some clones in this sample may be carry-over from other donors' samples.

This clone showed up just once. The chain links TRBV14 to TRBJ1-1, with D tentatively TRBD1 (6 bases). V dropped 4 bases and J dropped 4 bases, with 13 bases sitting between them. Germline V gene data show CDR1 as SGHDN and CDR2 as FVKESK. This CDR3 is built from 14 residues. CDR3 nucleotide sequence: TGTGCCAGCAGCCCCAGGGGTTGGGGCACTGAAGCTTTCTTT. Protein sequence: CASSPRGWGTEAFF.

V gene TRBV27 combines with J gene TRBJ1-2, with D possibly matching TRBD1 (5 bases). Trimming pared 6 bases from V and 3 bases from J, leaving 17 bases between. This CDR3 comprises 15 residues. Per germline, CDR1 MNHEY and CDR2 SMNVEV (reference sequence). The CDR3 sequence is CASRADTRRDYGYTF. CDR3 DNA sequence: TGTGCCAGCAGGGCGGACACGAGGAGGGACTATGGCTACACCTTC.

This clone occurred once. V and J are TRBV13 and TRBJ1-6; 9 nucleotides agree with TRBD1. The length of the CDR3 is 16 residues. CDR1 and CDR2 (germline): PRHDT, FYEKMQ (reference sequence). Unmatched junction bases numbered 11, after V lost 4 bases and J lost 10 bases. CDR3: CASSSTTGGEESPLHF. DNA for the CDR3: TGTGCCAGCAGCTCTACGACAGGGGGAGAAGAATCACCCCTCCACTTT.

V and J are TRBV20-1 and TRBJ1-2; D call uncertain. Germline-derived CDR1 and CDR2 are DFQATT and SNEGSKA (reference sequence). Deletions cut 5 bases from V and 7 bases from J, with 11 bases between. The CDR3 runs to 11 residues. The CDR3 region is CSALLGGGYTF. In DNA form, the CDR3 reads TGCAGTGCTCTGCTAGGAGGTGGCTACACCTTC.

The chain employs TRBV28 and TRBJ1-1; possibly TRBD1 for D (5 bases). Germline V CDR1 and CDR2: MDHEN, SYDVKM. V lost 3 bases, J lost 1 base, and 12 bases lay in between. This CDR3 is built from 15 residues. In DNA form, the CDR3 reads TGTGCCAGCAGTTTGGGAGGGACGGCGAACACTGAAGCTTTCTTT. Its protein is CASSLGGTANTEAFF.

V usage is TRBV4-3 and J usage is TRBJ2-2, with 11 bases matching TRBD2. V lost 0 bases, J lost 3 bases, and 9 bases stayed unmatched. This CDR3 has 19 amino acids. CDR1 and CDR2 (germline): LGHNA, YSLEER. The CDR3 DNA is TGCGCCAGCAGCCAAGAAAGGCTAGCGGGGGGATGGGACACCGGGGAGCTGTTTTTT. Translated: CASSQERLAGGWDTGELFF.

The chain is built from TRBV30 and TRBJ2-1, with D tentatively TRBD2 (7 bases). Germline assignment: CDR1 GTSNPN and CDR2 SVGIG (reference sequence). Trimming cost V 5 bases and J 4 bases, with 18 bases left between them. The CDR3 contains 15 residues. The CDR3 DNA reads as TGTGCCTGGCACCCCCCAGCGGGACATTACAATGAGCAGTTCTTC. Protein sequence: CAWHPPAGHYNEQFF.

V is TRBV27 and J is TRBJ2-7; 10 bases are a match to TRBD2. Germline V CDR1 and CDR2: MNHEY, SMNVEV (reference sequence). The CDR3 contains 15 residues. V lost 3 bases, J lost 0 bases, and 2 bases stayed unmatched. This CDR3 is CASSLSGGGSYEQYF. The CDR3, as DNA: TGTGCCAGCAGTTTGAGCGGGGGGGGCTCCTACGAGCAGTACTTC.

This clone was detected once. The chain couples TRBV7-3 to TRBJ1-2; maybe TRBD1 (5 bases). V was trimmed by 5 bases and J by 8 bases, leaving 18 bases between them. Germline V gene sequence: CDR1 SGHTA, CDR2 FQGTGA. This CDR3 contains 14 residues. CDR3 residues: CASSPNRQGGGYTF. CDR3 nucleotides: TGTGCCAGCAGCCCCAACCGTCAGGGTGGGGGCTACACCTTC. The full variable domain, its missing parts supplied by reference TRBV7-3 and TRBJ1-2, is GAGVSQTPSNKVTEKGKYVELRCDPISGHTALYWYRQSLGQGPEFLIYFQGTGAADDSGLPNDRFFAVRPEGSVSTLKIQRTERGDSAVYLCASSPNRQGGGYTFGSGTRLTVV.

V gene TRBV9 combines with J gene TRBJ1-6, with 11 bases lining up with TRBD1. The CDR3 spans 17 residues. V shed 0 bases and J 10 bases; nucleotides not matched to a gene: 9. Germline CDR1 is SGDLS and CDR2 is YYNGEE. Here the CDR3 reads CASSVGGQGGADSPLHF. The CDR3 DNA reads TGTGCCAGCAGCGTAGGGGGACAGGGGGGCGCGGACTCACCCCTCCACTTT.

The CDR3, as DNA: TGTGCCAGCTCGCGGACTAGCGGATACGAGCAGTACTTC. It translates to CASSRTSGYEQYF. The V call is TRBV18, the J call TRBJ2-7; 10 positions match TRBD2. Trimming cost V 6 bases and J 4 bases; bases outside gene matches: 3. Germline lookup yields CDR1 KGHSH and CDR2 LQKENI. The CDR3 sequence is 13 residues long.

The rearrangement links TRBV5-4 to TRBJ2-1; TRBD1 agrees at 8 bases. After removal of 4 bases from V and 3 bases from J, the junction contained 6 bases not matched to a gene. The CDR3 totals 15 residues. Germline V gene lookup returns CDR1 SGHNT and CDR2 YYREEE (reference sequence). The CDR3 DNA is TGTGCCAGCAGCCTAGGACAGGGTGGCTACAATGAGCAGTTCTTC. This encodes CASSLGQGGYNEQFF.

The chain is built from TRBV7-6 and TRBJ1-5, with D perhaps TRBD1 (6 bases). The CDR3 totals 13 residues. The V and J ends lost 5 bases and 3 bases respectively, with 8 bases between them. Per the germline V gene, CDR1 is SGHVS and CDR2 is FNYEAQ. The CDR3 here is CASSGDTNQPQHF. In DNA form, the CDR3 reads TGTGCCAGCAGCGGGGACACCAATCAGCCCCAGCATTTT.

This chain links TRBV7-6 with TRBJ1-1; 8 bases agree with TRBD1. V shed 3 bases, J shed 8 bases, and the junction held 5 bases outside the gene matches. The CDR3 totals 13 residues. The germline V gene has CDR1 SGHVS and CDR2 FNYEAQ. For the CDR3, the DNA is TGTGCCAGCAGCTTCCGACAGGGGATAGAAGCTTTCTTT. Protein: CASSFRQGIEAFF.

This clone came up once. The chain employs TRBV4-3 and TRBJ2-1; possibly TRBD2 for D (6 bases). Germline values: CDR1 LGHNA, CDR2 YSLEER. The CDR3 consists of 15 residues. V lost 0 bases, J lost 7 bases, and 13 bases lay in between. For the CDR3, the DNA is TGCGCCAGCAGCCAAGATTGGCGGGGTGGGAATGAGCAGTTCTTC. This sequence encodes CASSQDWRGGNEQFF.

The V call is TRBV4-2, the J call TRBJ2-5; TRBD2 aligns across 10 bases. The germline V gene encodes CDR1 LGHNA and CDR2 YNFKEQ. CDR3 length: 16 residues. Trimming at V came to 6 bases and at J to 2 bases, leaving 9 bases not matched to a gene. CDR3 residues: CASRQKTSGSQETQYF. The CDR3 DNA sequence: TGTGCCAGCAGACAGAAGACTAGCGGGTCTCAAGAGACCCAGTACTTC.

The chain is built from TRBV27 and TRBJ2-2; D not certain. Trimming removed 4 bases at V and 1 base at J, with 4 bases between. Germline assignment: CDR1 MNHEY and CDR2 SMNVEV (reference sequence). This CDR3 has 13 amino acids. CDR3 sequence: CASSSVNTGELFF. The CDR3 coding sequence is TGTGCCAGCAGTTCGGTGAACACCGGGGAGCTGTTTTTT.

This chain connects TRBV9 to TRBJ2-3; 7 positions match TRBD2. The junction had 4 bases not matched to a gene; V was cut back by 0 bases and J by 0 bases. CDR3 size: 16 residues. Germline CDR1 SGDLS, CDR2 YYNGEE. CDR3 nucleotide sequence: TGTGCCAGCAGCGTAGCGGCGGGGGATAGCACAGATACGCAGTATTTT. It specifies CASSVAAGDSTDTQYF.

The rearrangement links TRBV9 to TRBJ1-2; 7 bases map to TRBD1. The germline CDR1 and CDR2 sequences are SGDLS and YYNGEE. CDR3 size: 16 residues. The V and J ends lost 0 bases and 2 bases, in that order; junction bases with no gene match: 7. The CDR3 nucleotides are TGTGCCAGCAGCGTAGATCGTACGGGACAGAACTATGGCTACACCTTC. Protein: CASSVDRTGQNYGYTF.

The chain joins TRBV2 to TRBJ1-1; tentative D call: TRBD1 (6 bases). The CDR3 covers 14 residues. Germline V gene sequence: CDR1 SNHLY, CDR2 FYNNEI. The CDR3 DNA follows: TGTACCGGTACAGGGCCCTTTCTGAACACTGAAGCTTTCTTT. This encodes CTGTGPFLNTEAFF.

The chain joins TRBV7-9 to TRBJ2-1; 9 bases are shared with TRBD1. J lost 2 bases, V lost 4 bases, and 6 bases had no gene match. Germline V CDR1 and CDR2: SEHNR, FQNEAQ (reference sequence). CDR3 size: 16 residues. This CDR3 is CASSSPQGAAYNEQFF. CDR3 DNA: TGTGCCAGCAGCTCTCCACAGGGGGCGGCCTACAATGAGCAGTTCTTC.

The rearrangement uses TRBV7-9 and TRBJ2-2; TRBD2 aligns across 8 bases. Germline CDR1 reads SEHNR; CDR2 reads FQNEAQ (reference sequence). The CDR3 loop spans 18 amino acids. V shed 3 bases, J shed 0 bases, and the junction held 9 bases outside the gene matches. The CDR3 is CASSFVGSGVANTGELFF. The CDR3 DNA is TGTGCCAGCAGCTTCGTCGGTAGCGGGGTCGCGAACACCGGGGAGCTGTTTTTT. The variable domain in full, completed from reference TRBV7-9 and TRBJ2-2, reads DTGVSQNPRHKITKRGQNVTFRCDPISEHNRLYWYRQTLGQGPEFLTYFQNEAQLEKSRLLSDRFSAERPKGSFSTLEIQRTEQGDSAMYLCASSFVGSGVANTGELFFGEGSRLTVL.

The CDR3 region has the DNA TGTGCCAGTAGTATCGGGACTAGCGGGAGAAGCTCCTACAATGAGCAGTTCTTC. Translated: CASSIGTSGRSSYNEQFF. The chain recombines TRBV19 with TRBJ2-1, with 14 bases lining up with TRBD2. Germline CDR1 is LNHDA and CDR2 is SQIVND (reference sequence). Trimming took 3 bases from V and 0 from J; bases not matched to a gene: 4. The CDR3 totals 18 residues.

The chain links TRBV6-6 to TRBJ2-7, with 7 nucleotides matching TRBD1. Germline V gene data show CDR1 as MNHNY and CDR2 as SVGAGI (reference sequence). This CDR3 region has 15 residues. J lost 1 base, V lost 4 bases, and 7 bases had no gene match. Here the CDR3 DNA reads TGTGCCAGCAGTTTTCCGGGACAGAGTTCCTACGAGCAGTACTTC. Translation: CASSFPGQSSYEQYF.

The gene calls are TRBV7-2 and TRBJ2-7; the match to TRBD1 covers 9 bases. Per the germline V gene, CDR1 is SGHTA and CDR2 is FQGNSA. This CDR3 has 14 amino acids. J was trimmed by 6 bases and V by 5 bases; bases with no gene match: 8. The CDR3 loop reads CASSLRDRVGEQYF. CDR3 nucleotides: TGTGCCAGCAGCCTCCGGGACAGGGTTGGCGAGCAGTACTTC.

This chain links TRBV18 with TRBJ2-3, with a possible D match to TRBD2 (6 bases). The V gene lost 0 bases and the J gene lost 0 bases, with 13 bases spanning the gap. The germline gives CDR1 KGHSH, CDR2 LQKENI. This CDR3 region has 17 residues. The CDR3 here is CASSPPRAGPSTDTQYF. As DNA, the CDR3 is TGTGCCAGCTCACCACCGCGAGCGGGTCCTAGCACAGATACGCAGTATTTT.

This chain uses TRBV7-2 with TRBJ2-7, with D perhaps matching TRBD1 (5 bases). This CDR3 spans 16 amino acids. Germline V gives CDR1 SGHTA, CDR2 FQGNSA. Trimming took 3 bases from V and 1 from J, leaving 16 bases between them. CDR3 DNA sequence: TGTGCCAGCAGCTTCGAGAAACAGGTATATTCCTACGAGCAGTACTTC. Protein: CASSFEKQVYSYEQYF.